This passage covers 13 T cell receptor beta chains from one sample sequenced in a study of CD8 T cells in ankylosing spondylitis. TCRdb used MiXCR to reprocess the 5' RACE reads, holding one entry per CDR3 protein. The profile shows tens of thousands of distinct CDR3 sequences, 2.5% to 3.5% of them singletons. The specimen sequenced was blood, either unsorted or a sorted T cell fraction (not recorded which). The receptors stem from a male donor with ankylosing spondylitis or in good health (not recorded which).

This clonotype was detected ten times or more. This chain joins TRBV9 and TRBJ2-2, with no clear D. Germline-derived CDR1 and CDR2 are SGDLS and YYNGEE. Trimming removed 4 bases from V and 8 bases from J, with 12 bases in between. The CDR3 contains 13 residues. CDR3 in amino acids: CASSPTGQGELFF. In DNA, the CDR3 is TGTGCCAGCAGCCCTACGGGCCAAGGGGAGCTGTTTTTT.

This clonotype was seen many times. The chain carries TRBV9 and TRBJ1-6; 7 bases align to TRBD1. The CDR3 spans 14 residues. V was clipped by 3 bases and J by 10 bases; unmatched bases: 7. Germline CDR1 and CDR2: SGDLS and YYNGEE. The CDR3 DNA reads TGTGCCAGCAGCGCAACAGGGGATAGCTCACCCCTCCACTTT. This encodes CASSATGDSSPLHF.

This clonotype has at least ten counts. The chain is built from TRBV9 and TRBJ2-7, with 13 bases identical to TRBD2. CDR3 length equals 14 residues. Germline CDR1 reads SGDLS; CDR2 reads YYNGEE. V gave up 3 bases and J gave up 5 bases; unmatched junction bases: 2. The chain's CDR3 is CASSETSGRNEQYF. CDR3 sequence (DNA): TGTGCCAGCAGCGAGACTAGCGGGAGGAACGAGCAGTACTTC. The full variable domain, rest sourced from reference TRBV9 and TRBJ2-7, is DSGVTQTPKHLITATGQRVTLRCSPRSGDLSVYWYQQSLDQGLQFLIQYYNGEERAKGNILERFSAQQFPDLHSELNLSSLELGDSALYFCASSETSGRNEQYFGPGTRLTVT.

This clonotype was recorded at least ten times. This CDR3 reads CASSVGAGTNEKLFF. The CDR3 nucleotides read TGTGCCAGCAGCGTAGGCGCGGGAACTAATGAAAAACTGTTTTTT. The rearrangement joins TRBV9 to TRBJ1-4; D gene unclear. Per germline, CDR1 SGDLS and CDR2 YYNGEE. V was shortened by 0 bases and J by 1 base, with 7 bases between the two germline ends. The CDR3 sequence is 15 residues long.

V usage is TRBV9 and J usage is TRBJ2-7, with 9 bases lining up with TRBD2. The CDR3 contains 15 residues. Trimming at V came to 0 bases and at J to 5 bases, leaving 6 bases not matched to a gene. Germline CDR1 and CDR2: SGDLS and YYNGEE. CDR3 sequence (DNA): TGTGCCAGCAGCGTAGCGGATAGCGGGAGCAACGAGCAGTACTTC. This translates into CASSVADSGSNEQYF.

This clonotype showed up many times. The chain recombines TRBV9 with TRBJ1-2; D is perhaps TRBD1 (6 bases). Germline V gene data show CDR1 as SGDLS and CDR2 as YYNGEE. V was shortened by 6 bases and J by 4 bases, with 16 bases between the two germline ends. The CDR3 runs 14 residues. CDR3 nucleotides: TGTGCCAGCACCTTCCATGACAGGAGCTATGGCTACACCTTC. Translating gives CASTFHDRSYGYTF.

There are many counts of this clonotype. This chain connects TRBV9 to TRBJ2-5; weak D call: TRBD2 (7 bases). Per germline, CDR1 SGDLS and CDR2 YYNGEE. The V end was cut by 0 bases, the J end by 5 bases, with 17 bases between. The CDR3 is made up of 16 amino acids. The CDR3 DNA reads as TGTGCCAGCAGCGTAGCTGAAGGGCGGGGGCAGGAGACCCAGTACTTC. This sequence encodes CASSVAEGRGQETQYF.

This clonotype was observed many times. The chain has TRBV9 and TRBJ2-7, with D maybe TRBD2 (5 bases). Trimming shortened V by 2 bases and J by 2 bases, and 17 bases separated the two germline ends. In germline, CDR1 is SGDLS, CDR2 YYNGEE. CDR3 size: 16 residues. This CDR3 reads CASSVGSLSGTYEQYF. The DNA of the CDR3 is TGTGCCAGCAGCGTCGGTAGTTTATCGGGGACCTACGAGCAGTACTTC.

Remarks on this clonotype: Given a much more abundant clone one base away, this may be a read error. This chain connects TRBV9 to TRBJ2-5; TRBD2 agrees at 12 bases. CDR3 length: 17 amino acids. CDR1 and CDR2 (germline): SGDLS, YYNGEE. After removal of 4 bases from V and 5 bases from J, the junction contained 12 bases not matched to a gene. CDR3 in amino acids: CASSHPLGLAGGETQYF. CDR3 nucleotide sequence: TGTGCCAGCAGCCACCCCCTGGGACTAGCGGGCGGTGAGACCCAGTACTTC.

The table lists this clonotype with many counts. The chain links TRBV9 to TRBJ2-3, with 11 bases identical to TRBD2. The V and J ends lost 3 bases and 0 bases, in that order; junction bases with no gene match: 6. The CDR3 is 17 residues long. CDR1 and CDR2 (germline): SGDLS, YYNGEE. CDR3 nucleotide sequence: TGTGCCAGCAGCGGACGACGGACTAGCGGGAGCACAGATACGCAGTATTTT. It specifies CASSGRRTSGSTDTQYF.

This clonotype was seen ten or more times. The chain has TRBV9 and TRBJ2-1; a possible D gene is TRBD2 (6 bases). V lost 4 bases to trimming and J lost 1 base, with 15 bases between them. The V gene's germline CDR1 is SGDLS and CDR2 YYNGEE. The CDR3 consists of 16 residues. The CDR3 is CASSLEGGESYNEQFF. CDR3 DNA sequence: TGTGCCAGCAGCCTCGAGGGCGGGGAATCCTACAATGAGCAGTTCTTC.

In this sample, this clonotype turned up many times. The chain links TRBV9 to TRBJ1-2; a possible D gene is TRBD1 (5 bases). V was clipped by 0 bases and J by 7 bases, with 13 bases between them. The length of the CDR3 is 14 residues. The germline gives CDR1 SGDLS, CDR2 YYNGEE. The CDR3, as DNA: TGTGCCAGCAGCGTAGATTCAGGGCTGGGTGGCTACACCTTC. It yields the protein CASSVDSGLGGYTF.

Ten or more counts support this clonotype. The chain is built from TRBV9 and TRBJ2-5, with TRBD2 matching 8 bases. With V trimmed by 2 bases and J by 2 bases, 5 bases remained unmatched. CDR1 is SGDLS and CDR2 is YYNGEE in the germline V gene. This CDR3 is built from 15 residues. The CDR3 is CASSVSSGRQETQYF. The CDR3 DNA reads TGTGCCAGCAGCGTGTCCAGCGGGAGACAAGAGACCCAGTACTTC.